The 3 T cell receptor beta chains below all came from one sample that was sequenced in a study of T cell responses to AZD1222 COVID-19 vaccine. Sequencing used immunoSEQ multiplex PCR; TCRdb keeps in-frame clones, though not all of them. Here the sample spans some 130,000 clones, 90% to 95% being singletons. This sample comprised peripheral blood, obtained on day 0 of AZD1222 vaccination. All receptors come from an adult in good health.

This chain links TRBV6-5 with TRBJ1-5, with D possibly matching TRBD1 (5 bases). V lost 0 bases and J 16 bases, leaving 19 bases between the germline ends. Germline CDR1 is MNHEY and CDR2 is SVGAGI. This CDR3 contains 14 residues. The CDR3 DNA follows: TGTGCCAGCAGTTACTCGTTTTTCGGGACGGAGGGTCATTTT. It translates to CASSYSFFGTEGHF.

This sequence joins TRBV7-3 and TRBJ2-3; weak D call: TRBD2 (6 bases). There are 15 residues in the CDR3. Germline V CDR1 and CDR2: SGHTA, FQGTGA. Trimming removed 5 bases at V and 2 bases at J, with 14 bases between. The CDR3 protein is CASSRGLSYTDTQYF. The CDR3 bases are TGTGCCAGCAGCAGGGGACTTTCTTACACAGATACGCAGTATTTT.

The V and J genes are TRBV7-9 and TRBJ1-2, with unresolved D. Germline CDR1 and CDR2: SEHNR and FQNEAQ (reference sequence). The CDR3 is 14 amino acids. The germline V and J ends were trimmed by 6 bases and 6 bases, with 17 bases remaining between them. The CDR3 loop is CASSRTDPWDGYTF. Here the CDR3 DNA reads TGTGCCAGCAGTCGGACGGATCCCTGGGATGGCTACACCTTC.